This T cell receptor beta chain was sequenced in a study of blood T cell repertoires in COVID-19. Study information: From T cells, B-cell-depleted T cells, or PBMCs came the material, which was cDNA or gDNA.

Data came from immunoSEQ multiplex PCR; TCRdb stores just in-frame clones and leaves some out. This sample has around 260,000 clones, with around 80% found just once. CDR3 length equals 14 residues. The germline CDR1 and CDR2 sequences are MNHNS and SASEGT. Trimming removed 0 bases from V and 5 bases from J; junction bases left unmatched: 3. Participant-reported clinical history was the basis for cohort assignment. The sequence was obtained from a man aged 25 to 45 with acute COVID-19. Sequenced material: PBMCs or T cells enriched from blood (not recorded which). V gene TRBV6-1 combines with J gene TRBJ2-5, with 7 bases fitting TRBD2. CDR3 in amino acids: CASSEAGTTETQYF. The DNA of the CDR3 is TGTGCCAGCAGTGAAGCAGGGACTACGGAGACCCAGTACTTC.